The 32 T cell receptor beta chains below come from one sample, sequenced in a study of T cells in localized non-small cell lung cancer. TCRdb's table, derived via immunoSEQ multiplex PCR, lists solely in-frame clones and lacks some. Seen here are 6,000 or so clones, around a quarter observed once, and the top ten hold 9.5% to 10%. Sample: lung tumor tissue, taken before any cancer treatment. The receptors were sampled from an older female donor with stage I lung adenocarcinoma.

The CDR3 DNA sequence: TGCAGCGTTGAGGGGGGAAAAGGCGCAGATACGCAGTATTTT. Encoded protein: CSVEGGKGADTQYF. The genes are TRBV29-1 and TRBJ2-3; a possible D gene is TRBD2 (6 bases). The V end lost 3 bases, the J end lost 4 bases, and 14 bases lay between the germline ends. The CDR3 runs 14 residues. CDR1 SQVTM and CDR2 ANQGSEA come from the germline V gene.

This chain connects TRBV6-8 to TRBJ1-1; D unclear. Trimming cost V 4 bases and J 2 bases, with 14 bases left between them. The CDR3 contains 15 residues. The germline CDR1 and CDR2 sequences are MNHGY and SAAAGT. The CDR3 loop reads CASSFYTEPNTEAFF. The CDR3 bases are TGTGCCAGCAGTTTTTATACAGAACCCAACACTGAAGCTTTCTTT.

The CDR3 sequence is CASSQFLNTEAFF. The CDR3 region has the DNA TGTGCCAGCAGCCAGTTCCTGAACACTGAAGCTTTCTTT. This rearrangement joins TRBV7-2 to TRBJ1-1, with unresolved D. CDR3 size: 13 residues. V was clipped by 5 bases and J by 0 bases, with 7 bases between them. Germline CDR1 is SGHTA and CDR2 is FQGNSA. The entire variable domain, with the rest obtained from reference TRBV7-2 and TRBJ1-1, is as follows: GAGVSQSPSNKVTEKGKDVELRCDPISGHTALYWYRQSLGQGLEFLIYFQGNSAPDKSGLPSDRFSAERTGGSVSTLTIQRTQQEDSAVYLCASSQFLNTEAFFGQGTRLTVV.

This clone was seen many times. The genes are TRBV9 and TRBJ2-3; the match to TRBD2 covers 16 bases. J was trimmed by 4 bases and V by 5 bases; bases with no gene match: 10. The CDR3 spans 18 residues. Germline CDR1 and CDR2: SGDLS and YYNGEE. CDR3 region: CASSPGLAGGPGADTQYF. The CDR3 DNA follows: TGTGCCAGCAGTCCGGGACTAGCGGGAGGGCCGGGGGCAGATACGCAGTATTTT.

By frequency in the sample, this clone is medium-sized (0.01 to 0.1%). This chain links TRBV30 with TRBJ2-3; 8 nucleotides match TRBD2. From germline, CDR1 is GTSNPN and CDR2 SVGIG (reference sequence). With V trimmed by 2 bases and J by 2 bases, 9 bases remained unmatched. This CDR3 is built from 16 residues. CDR3 amino acids: CAWSWGGLDSTDTQYF. Written as DNA, the CDR3 is TGTGCCTGGAGTTGGGGGGGACTAGATTCCACAGATACGCAGTATTTT.

This clone qualifies as medium-sized (0.01 to 0.1%). This chain uses TRBV18 with TRBJ2-7, with 9 bases identical to TRBD2. The ends lost 5 bases at V and 4 bases at J; junction bases unmatched: 6. The CDR3 is made up of 14 amino acids. Germline assignment: CDR1 KGHSH and CDR2 LQKENI. This CDR3 is CASSISGSLYEQYF. CDR3 nucleotides: TGTGCCAGCTCAATTAGCGGGAGTTTGTACGAGCAGTACTTC.

This clone was seen only a few times. The chain employs TRBV9 and TRBJ2-3; D perhaps matches TRBD1 (5 bases). This CDR3 contains 15 residues. Germline loops: CDR1 SGDLS, CDR2 YYNGEE. Deletions cut 5 bases from V and 2 bases from J, with 15 bases between. Written as DNA, the CDR3 is TGTGCCAGCAGTAATCTGGTGGGGCTCACAGATACGCAGTATTTT. Its protein is CASSNLVGLTDTQYF.

This clone occurred a few times. The chain uses TRBV11-3 and TRBJ2-2; 7 nucleotides agree with TRBD2. Germline CDR1 and CDR2: SGHNT and YENEEA. With 4 bases clipped from V and 2 bases from J, the junction kept 7 bases outside the gene matches. The length of the CDR3 is 16 residues. The DNA for the CDR3 is TGTGCCAGCAGCTCTTTTGGCGGGAGTAACACCGGGGAGCTGTTTTTT. Its protein is CASSSFGGSNTGELFF.

Relative to its sample, this clone is medium-sized. V gene TRBV11-3 combines with J gene TRBJ2-1, with 7 bases lining up with TRBD1. CDR3 length: 14 residues. Losses at the gene ends were 3 bases for V and 3 bases for J; bases not matched to a gene: 2. Looked up from germline, CDR1 is SGHNT and CDR2 is YENEEA. CDR3 amino acids: CASSFGDSYNEQFF. In DNA form, the CDR3 reads TGTGCCAGCAGCTTCGGGGACAGCTACAATGAGCAGTTCTTC.

This sequence joins TRBV18 and TRBJ1-2, with TRBD1 as a possible D gene (5 bases). The CDR3 sequence is 14 residues long. CDR1 is KGHSH and CDR2 is LQKENI in the germline V gene. V gave up 2 bases and J gave up 5 bases, with 12 bases separating them. The CDR3 sequence: CASSPSSREYGYTF. CDR3 nucleotide sequence: TGTGCCAGCTCACCATCGAGCAGGGAGTATGGCTACACCTTC.

The V gene is TRBV6-8, the J gene TRBJ2-7; the D call may be TRBD1 or TRBD2 (5 bases each). CDR3 size: 15 residues. V gave up 8 bases and J gave up 3 bases, with 20 bases separating them. Germline V gene data show CDR1 as MNHGY and CDR2 as SAAAGT. The CDR3 DNA reads TGTGCCAGCCAGAGGGACCTCGGTAACATCTACGAGCAGTACTTC. Translating it yields CASQRDLGNIYEQYF.

This chain connects TRBV5-1 to TRBJ2-1; 9 bases line up with TRBD2. The germline V gene encodes CDR1 SGHRS and CDR2 YFSETQ. The CDR3 is made up of 16 amino acids. V gave up 1 base and J gave up 9 bases; unmatched junction bases: 11. This CDR3 is CASSLLAGVIYGEQFF. Written as DNA, the CDR3 is TGCGCCAGCAGCTTGTTAGCGGGAGTAATCTACGGTGAGCAGTTCTTC.

The chain recombines TRBV6-8 with TRBJ2-1, with unresolved D. CDR1 is MNHGY, CDR2 SAAAGT, per germline. Trimming removed 3 bases at V and 0 bases at J, with 6 bases between. CDR3 size: 14 residues. The CDR3 DNA reads as TGTGCCAGCAGTTATATGGGCTCCTACAATGAGCAGTTCTTC. This sequence encodes CASSYMGSYNEQFF.

This clone is categorized as medium-sized. The V call is TRBV11-3, the J call TRBJ2-6; 7 bases align to TRBD1. Germline CDR1 is SGHNT and CDR2 is YENEEA. The CDR3 spans 19 residues. Unmatched junction bases numbered 13, after V lost 5 bases and J lost 0 bases. The DNA of the CDR3 is TGTGCCAGCAGCCGTACGCAGGGACAGTCTACCTCTGGGGCCAACGTCCTGACTTTC. Its translation is CASSRTQGQSTSGANVLTF.

V usage is TRBV14 and J usage is TRBJ2-7, with D maybe TRBD1 (6 bases). V was clipped by 2 bases and J by 9 bases, with 20 bases between them. Per germline, CDR1 SGHDN and CDR2 FVKESK. CDR3 length: 15 amino acids. This chain's CDR3 is CASSQYPGHRTGQYF. For the CDR3, the DNA is TGTGCCAGCAGCCAATACCCGGGACATCGTACGGGGCAGTACTTC. The variable domain in full, with the rest retrieved from reference TRBV14 and TRBJ2-7, is EAGVTQFPSHSVIEKGQTVTLRCDPISGHDNLYWYRRVMGKEIKFLLHFVKESKQDESGMPNNRFLAERTGGTYSTLKVQPAELEDSGVYFCASSQYPGHRTGQYFGPGTRLTVT.

This clone appeared a few times. The J gene is TRBJ1-1, the V gene TRBV19, with a weak D call TRBD1 (6 bases). With 5 bases removed from V and 1 base from J, the gap between germline ends came to 20 bases. CDR1 and CDR2 from the germline V gene are LNHDA and SQIVND (reference sequence). The CDR3 covers 17 residues. The CDR3, as DNA: TGTGCCAGTAGTCCCCGCCCTCCAGCGGGGGCGAACACTGAAGCTTTCTTT. Its protein product is CASSPRPPAGANTEAFF. Full variable domain (remainder filled in from reference TRBV19 and TRBJ1-1): DGGITQSPKYLFRKEGQNVTLSCEQNLNHDAMYWYRQDPGQGLRLIYYSQIVNDFQKGDIAEGYSVSREKKESFPLTVTSAQKNPTAFYLCASSPRPPAGANTEAFFGQGTRLTVV.

This clone has only a few counts. The chain is built from TRBV29-1 and TRBJ1-2; 8 bases agree with TRBD1. The germline CDR1 and CDR2 sequences are SQVTM and ANQGSEA. The CDR3 extends over 14 amino acids. V shed 1 base and J 7 bases; nucleotides not matched to a gene: 8. The CDR3, as DNA: TGCAGCGTTGAAGTCGGGGCAGGGGGCGGTGGCTACACCTTC. Its protein is CSVEVGAGGGGYTF.

This clone was seen a single time. The chain recombines TRBV19 with TRBJ2-7, with D tentatively TRBD1 (5 bases). The CDR3 spans 15 residues. V lost 5 bases to trimming and J lost 3 bases, with 17 bases between them. Germline V CDR1 and CDR2: LNHDA, SQIVND (reference sequence). In DNA, the CDR3 is TGTGCCAGTAGTGAGAGACAGACCAATTTCTACGAGCAGTACTTC. Translated, it gives CASSERQTNFYEQYF.

The sample holds a few counts of this clone. The V and J genes are TRBV11-3 and TRBJ1-4; no clear D. The CDR3 extends over 15 amino acids. Trimming left V 3 bases short and J 4 bases short, with 12 bases between. Germline V CDR1 and CDR2: SGHNT, YENEEA. DNA for the CDR3: TGTGCCAGCAGCTTGGCCGGAATTAGTAATGAAAAACTGTTTTTT. Its protein is CASSLAGISNEKLFF. Full variable domain (rest looked up from reference TRBV11-3 and TRBJ1-4): EAGVVQSPRYKIIEKKQPVAFWCNPISGHNTLYWYLQNLGQGPELLIRYENEEAVDDSQLPKDRFSAERLKGVDSTLKIQPAELGDSAVYLCASSLAGISNEKLFFGSGTQLSVL.

The chain carries TRBV11-3 and TRBJ1-2, with 12 bases that match TRBD1. Germline lookup yields CDR1 SGHNT and CDR2 YENEEA. The CDR3 is made up of 15 amino acids. Trimming removed 3 bases from V and 8 bases from J; junction bases left unmatched: 7. CDR3 sequence (DNA): TGTGCCAGCAGCTTCGCCGGGACAGGGGGCGCGGGCTACACCTTC. Translated, it gives CASSFAGTGGAGYTF. The full variable domain, completed using reference TRBV11-3 and TRBJ1-2, is EAGVVQSPRYKIIEKKQPVAFWCNPISGHNTLYWYLQNLGQGPELLIRYENEEAVDDSQLPKDRFSAERLKGVDSTLKIQPAELGDSAVYLCASSFAGTGGAGYTFGSGTRLTVV.

Sample share makes this clone medium-sized (0.01 to 0.1%). The rearrangement uses TRBV11-3 and TRBJ2-1; TRBD2 agrees at 11 bases. This CDR3 has 15 amino acids. Germline trimming cut 5 bases from V and 10 bases from J; bases unmatched to any gene: 10. In germline, CDR1 is SGHNT, CDR2 YENEEA. CDR3 sequence (DNA): TGTGCCAGCAGCGGCGCCCTAGCGGGAGGTGACGAGCAGTTCTTC. Translation: CASSGALAGGDEQFF. The full variable domain, completed using reference TRBV11-3 and TRBJ2-1, is EAGVVQSPRYKIIEKKQPVAFWCNPISGHNTLYWYLQNLGQGPELLIRYENEEAVDDSQLPKDRFSAERLKGVDSTLKIQPAELGDSAVYLCASSGALAGGDEQFFGPGTRLTVL.

This clone turned up a few times. The chain's CDR3 is CASSGWTGSNYGYTF. In DNA, the CDR3 is TGTGCCAGCAGCGGGTGGACAGGTAGTAACTATGGCTACACCTTC. The V call is TRBV9, the J call TRBJ1-2, with 7 bases fitting TRBD1. V gave up 3 bases and J gave up 1 base; unmatched junction bases: 6. Germline loops: CDR1 SGDLS, CDR2 YYNGEE. This CDR3 region has 15 residues. Using reference TRBV9 and TRBJ1-2 for the parts outside the CDR3, the full variable domain is DSGVTQTPKHLITATGQRVTLRCSPRSGDLSVYWYQQSLDQGLQFLIQYYNGEERAKGNILERFSAQQFPDLHSELNLSSLELGDSALYFCASSGWTGSNYGYTFGSGTRLTVV.

This clone was counted ten times or more. The chain recombines TRBV6-8 with TRBJ2-7; 7 bases fit TRBD2. Germline lookup yields CDR1 MNHGY and CDR2 SAAAGT. The CDR3 totals 16 residues. The V gene end was trimmed by 6 bases and the J gene end by 0 bases; junction bases not matched to a gene: 11. CDR3 DNA sequence: TGTGCCAGCAGCCCAGCCGGGGGGACCCTCTCCTACGAGCAGTACTTC. Protein sequence: CASSPAGGTLSYEQYF.

There are a few counts of this clone. The chain joins TRBV11-3 to TRBJ2-3; 7 nucleotides match TRBD2. There are 15 residues in the CDR3. V was clipped by 5 bases and J by 0 bases; unmatched bases: 5. The V gene's germline CDR1 is SGHNT and CDR2 YENEEA. The CDR3 is CASSPSGVSTDTQYF. The CDR3 region has the DNA TGTGCCAGCAGCCCAAGCGGGGTTAGCACAGATACGCAGTATTTT.

This clone was seen more than once but under ten times. The CDR3 reads CASSVDRTGSNTGELFF. The CDR3 DNA reads as TGTGCCAGCAGCGTCGACCGGACAGGGTCGAACACCGGGGAGCTGTTTTTT. This sequence joins TRBV9 and TRBJ2-2; 8 positions match TRBD1. CDR1 is SGDLS and CDR2 is YYNGEE in the germline V gene. The length of the CDR3 is 17 residues. The trim removed 2 bases at V and 0 bases at J, leaving 6 bases unmatched.

This clone occurred a few times. The chain uses TRBV9 and TRBJ2-7; D is perhaps TRBD1 or TRBD2 (5 bases each). The germline V and J ends were trimmed by 2 bases and 5 bases, with 14 bases remaining between them. Germline V gene lookup returns CDR1 SGDLS and CDR2 YYNGEE. This CDR3 is built from 14 residues. The CDR3 is CASSVGESSDEQYF. In DNA form, the CDR3 reads TGTGCCAGCAGCGTGGGGGAATCATCAGACGAGCAGTACTTC.

The rearrangement joins TRBV19 to TRBJ2-2, with D tentatively TRBD2 (5 bases). The CDR3 sequence is 15 residues long. V lost 6 bases and J 1 base, leaving 12 bases between the germline ends. Germline assignment: CDR1 LNHDA and CDR2 SQIVND (reference sequence). Here the CDR3 reads CASRGAEENTGELFF. DNA of the CDR3: TGTGCCAGTAGAGGAGCGGAGGAGAACACCGGGGAGCTGTTTTTT.

The chain employs TRBV28 and TRBJ1-5; D is unclear. Trimming left V 1 base short and J 3 bases short, with 7 bases between. Germline loops: CDR1 MDHEN, CDR2 SYDVKM. The CDR3 spans 14 residues. This CDR3 reads CASSLSDPNQPQHF. As DNA, the CDR3 is TGTGCCAGCAGTTTATCTGACCCCAATCAGCCCCAGCATTTT.

The chain joins TRBV12-5 to TRBJ1-1, with 10 bases matching TRBD1. V lost 0 bases to trimming and J lost 0 bases; unmatched junction nucleotides: 7. The CDR3 length is 18 residues. Per germline, CDR1 LGHNT and CDR2 FRNRAP. The CDR3 coding sequence is TGTGCTAGTGGTTTGGTCTTCTCGGGACAGGGGATGAACACTGAAGCTTTCTTT. Encoded protein: CASGLVFSGQGMNTEAFF.

In its sample, this clone was seen a few times. The V gene is TRBV15, the J gene TRBJ2-5; 8 bases fit TRBD1. The CDR3 contains 15 residues. Trimming removed 0 bases from V and 4 bases from J; junction bases left unmatched: 4. CDR1 and CDR2 from the germline V gene are LNHNV and YYDKDF (reference sequence). The CDR3 spells CATSRDWQGAETQYF. The CDR3 coding sequence is TGTGCCACCAGCAGAGATTGGCAGGGGGCAGAGACCCAGTACTTC.

The chain has TRBV10-3 and TRBJ2-2; 8 bases line up with TRBD1. CDR1 ENHRY and CDR2 SYGVKD come from the germline V gene. With 2 bases clipped from V and 1 base from J, the junction kept 0 bases outside the gene matches. There are 15 residues in the CDR3. The CDR3 nucleotides read TGTGCCATCAGTGAGGGACAGGGGAACACCGGGGAGCTGTTTTTT. Amino acids: CAISEGQGNTGELFF.

The gene calls are TRBV9 and TRBJ2-3, with D hard to call. Germline V lookup: CDR1 SGDLS, CDR2 YYNGEE. Trimming stripped 3 bases from V and 4 bases from J, with 12 bases between. The CDR3 extends over 14 amino acids. The CDR3 DNA reads as TGTGCCAGCAGCGCCGCCCATGCGGCAGATACGCAGTATTTT. Its translation is CASSAAHAADTQYF.